What follows are 30 T cell receptor beta chains derived from one specimen sequenced in a study of T-cell memory formation after mild COVID-19. TCRdb called the 5' RACE reads again in MiXCR, with one record for every CDR3 protein. Of 350,000 to 450,000 distinct CDR3 sequences in the sample, 24% were seen once. The sequenced sample consisted of PBMCs or a T cell subset sorted from them (not recorded which). These receptor sequences come from an adult woman who had mild COVID-19 (a few samples of this study predate the infection). Cell type and time point are not known.

CDR3 loop: CASSPWLAGGTDTQYF. For the CDR3, the DNA is TGTGCCAGCAGTCCTTGGCTAGCGGGAGGGACAGATACGCAGTATTTT. The genes are TRBV7-9 and TRBJ2-3; 12 nucleotides line up with TRBD2. Germline CDR1 is SEHNR and CDR2 is FQNEAQ (reference sequence). The CDR3 covers 16 residues. The ends lost 6 bases at V and 3 bases at J; junction bases unmatched: 7.

The chain combines TRBV6-5 with TRBJ2-2, with D possibly TRBD1 on 5 matching bases. V lost 2 bases and J 0 bases, leaving 7 bases between the germline ends. Looked up from germline, CDR1 is MNHEY and CDR2 is SVGAGI. This CDR3 has 15 residues. The DNA for the CDR3 is TGTGCCAGCAGTTACGGACACTCGAACACCGGGGAGCTGTTTTTT. Translating gives CASSYGHSNTGELFF.

The chain recombines TRBV6-6 with TRBJ2-1; D uncertain. This CDR3 region has 11 residues. Per the germline V gene, CDR1 is MNHNY and CDR2 is SVGAGI (reference sequence). V dropped 2 bases and J dropped 6 bases, with 2 bases sitting between them. The CDR3 protein is CASSYTNEQFF. The CDR3 DNA reads as TGTGCCAGCAGTTACACCAATGAGCAGTTCTTC.

This clonotype occurred a few times. J is TRBJ2-5 and V is TRBV19; the D gene is possibly TRBD2 (6 bases). This CDR3 has 12 residues. The ends were cut back, 6 bases at V and 5 bases at J, with 10 bases in the middle. Germline V gives CDR1 LNHDA, CDR2 SQIVND (reference sequence). The CDR3 DNA follows: TGTGCCAGTAGGCGGGGTGGGGAGACCCAGTACTTC. Translation gives CASRRGGETQYF.

The genes are TRBV20-1 and TRBJ2-7; TRBD2 matches 7 bases. Germline assignment: CDR1 DFQATT and CDR2 SNEGSKA (reference sequence). This CDR3 contains 16 residues. V was clipped by 5 bases and J by 1 base; unmatched bases: 14. CDR3 sequence (DNA): TGCAGTGCTTTCCAGCGGGGCCCCTACAGATCCTACGAGCAGTACTTC. Protein sequence: CSAFQRGPYRSYEQYF.

This clonotype has a handful of counts. The CDR3: CAISRGGNSPLHF. The CDR3 region has the DNA TGTGCCATCAGCAGGGGTGGCAATTCACCCCTCCACTTT. The rearrangement uses TRBV10-3 and TRBJ1-6; D might be TRBD1 (6 bases). The length of the CDR3 is 13 residues. The germline V gene encodes CDR1 ENHRY and CDR2 SYGVKD. Trimming pared 6 bases from V and 7 bases from J, leaving 10 bases between.

This clonotype has more than one count but fewer than ten. The chain uses TRBV7-2 and TRBJ1-2; TRBD1 matches at 11 bases. The CDR3 is 14 residues long. The V gene's germline CDR1 is SGHTA and CDR2 FQGNSA. V lost 4 bases, J lost 8 bases, and 6 bases stayed unmatched. CDR3 bases: TGTGCCAGCAGCTCGGACAGGGGGCAGACGGGCTACACCTTC. Its protein is CASSSDRGQTGYTF.

This chain connects TRBV7-8 to TRBJ2-2, with D tentatively TRBD2 (5 bases). CDR3 size: 17 residues. Per germline, CDR1 SGHVS and CDR2 FQNEAQ. Trimming shortened V by 5 bases and J by 8 bases, and 24 bases separated the two germline ends. CDR3 region: CASSTEVGPGVSGELFF. CDR3 coding DNA: TGTGCCAGCAGCACAGAGGTAGGGCCCGGGGTCAGTGGGGAGCTGTTTTTT. Based on the CDR3 plus reference TRBV7-8 and TRBJ2-2, the full variable domain is GAGVSQSPRYKVAKRGQDVALRCDPISGHVSLFWYQQALGQGPEFLTYFQNEAQLDKSGLPSDRFFAERPEGSVSTLKIQRTQQEDSAVYLCASSTEVGPGVSGELFFGEGSRLTVL.

This rearrangement joins TRBV12-3 or TRBV12-4 to TRBJ2-1, with 9 bases that match TRBD2. The CDR3 covers 16 residues. V gave up 5 bases and J gave up 7 bases; unmatched junction bases: 12. CDR3 protein: CASSPHSGGALNEQFF. The DNA of the CDR3 is TGTGCCAGCAGTCCACATAGCGGGGGAGCGTTGAATGAGCAGTTCTTC.

V and J are TRBV12-3 or TRBV12-4 and TRBJ1-5; D is undetermined. The CDR3 runs to 14 residues. With 4 bases removed from V and 0 bases from J, the gap between germline ends came to 7 bases. The CDR3 sequence: CASSSGGSNQPQHF. Written as DNA, the CDR3 is TGTGCCAGCAGTTCCGGAGGTAGCAATCAGCCCCAGCATTTT.

The rearrangement links TRBV29-1 to TRBJ2-1; D ambiguous. The CDR3 is 14 residues long. The ends were cut back, 7 bases at V and 1 base at J, with 14 bases in the middle. CDR1 and CDR2 (germline): SQVTM, ANQGSEA. DNA for the CDR3: TGCAGCGCCGTCCCCCAGCTTTCCTACAATGAGCAGTTCTTC. Residues: CSAVPQLSYNEQFF.

This clonotype was found once. The CDR3 coding sequence is TGTGCCAGCAGCGTTTCGCCCGGGACGGACTCCTACGAGCAGTACTTC. Translation gives CASSVSPGTDSYEQYF. This chain connects TRBV9 to TRBJ2-7, with D possibly called TRBD1 or TRBD2 (5 bases each). The CDR3 totals 16 residues. V lost 2 bases and J 0 bases, leaving 15 bases between the germline ends. Germline values: CDR1 SGDLS, CDR2 YYNGEE.

The chain has TRBV24-1 and TRBJ1-2, with TRBD1 matching 7 bases. The CDR3 extends over 13 amino acids. Trimming at V came to 4 bases and at J to 10 bases, leaving 8 bases not matched to a gene. Germline V lookup: CDR1 KGHDR, CDR2 SFDVKD. This CDR3 reads CATSDNWTGSYTF. CDR3 coding DNA: TGTGCCACCAGTGACAACTGGACAGGCTCCTACACCTTC.

The rearrangement links TRBV7-2 to TRBJ2-4; TRBD2 is a possible D gene (6 bases). The germline V and J ends were trimmed by 2 bases and 3 bases, with 8 bases remaining between them. CDR3 length: 14 residues. Per the germline V gene, CDR1 is SGHTA and CDR2 is FQGNSA. In DNA, the CDR3 is TGTGCCAGCAGCTTATCGGGACTCAAAAACATTCAGTACTTC. Protein: CASSLSGLKNIQYF.

This CDR3 is CASSLGGGRSSNYNEQFF. The CDR3 nucleotides are TGTGCCAGCAGTTTAGGGGGCGGGAGGTCCTCTAATTACAATGAGCAGTTCTTC. The chain recombines TRBV12-3 or TRBV12-4 with TRBJ2-1; 8 bases agree with TRBD2. Unmatched junction bases numbered 12, after V lost 1 base and J lost 4 bases. This CDR3 comprises 18 residues.

This clonotype has just a few counts. This chain uses TRBV7-8 with TRBJ1-2, with D unclear. The CDR3 sequence is 12 residues long. The germline V gene has CDR1 SGHVS and CDR2 FQNEAQ. V was pared by 5 bases and J by 2 bases, with 6 bases between. CDR3 region: CASSGRNYGYTF. CDR3 in DNA: TGTGCCAGCAGCGGACGGAACTATGGCTACACCTTC.

This clonotype was seen more than once but under ten times. J is TRBJ2-5 and V is TRBV12-3 or TRBV12-4, with 11 positions matching TRBD2. The V and J ends lost 6 bases and 7 bases, in that order; junction bases with no gene match: 7. The CDR3 consists of 14 residues. This CDR3 is CASRHSGGGGTQYF. Written as DNA, the CDR3 is TGTGCCAGCAGGCATAGCGGGGGGGGTGGGACCCAGTACTTC.

J is TRBJ2-7 and V is TRBV24-1; D might be TRBD2 (6 bases). This CDR3 has 12 amino acids. Germline V lookup: CDR1 KGHDR, CDR2 SFDVKD. V lost 4 bases and J lost 9, with 12 bases in between. The DNA for the CDR3 is TGTGCCACCAGTGACCCCGGGAGTCCGCAGTACTTC. Amino acid sequence: CATSDPGSPQYF.

This clonotype was detected a few times. J is TRBJ2-1 and V is TRBV6-5; D tentatively reads TRBD1 or TRBD2 (6 bases each). Trimming stripped 6 bases from V and 1 base from J, with 13 bases between. The CDR3 has 15 amino acids. In germline, CDR1 is MNHEY, CDR2 SVGAGI. The chain's CDR3 is CASSRSGASYNEQFF. The CDR3 bases are TGTGCCAGCAGCAGGTCGGGGGCTTCCTACAATGAGCAGTTCTTC.

This clonotype was seen a handful of times. The chain combines TRBV7-9 with TRBJ1-5; D gene uncertain. The CDR3 totals 16 residues. CDR1 SEHNR and CDR2 FQNEAQ come from the germline V gene (reference sequence). V was shortened by 0 bases and J by 2 bases, with 11 bases between the two germline ends. The CDR3 bases are TGTGCCAGCAGCTTAGCTTGGGGAAGAGGCAATCAGCCCCAGCATTTT. Protein sequence: CASSLAWGRGNQPQHF.

The chain employs TRBV7-2 and TRBJ1-4; 8 nucleotides match TRBD1. J gave up 3 bases and V 5 bases, and 5 bases lay outside the gene matches. Germline-derived CDR1 and CDR2 are SGHTA and FQGNSA. The CDR3 has 15 residues. In DNA form, the CDR3 reads TGTGCCAGCAGCCTCAGGGGGCACGCTAATGAAAAACTGTTTTTT. Amino acids: CASSLRGHANEKLFF.

The chain couples TRBV3-1 to TRBJ2-3; D remains unclear. The CDR3 totals 17 residues. Germline values: CDR1 LGHDT, CDR2 YNNKEL (reference sequence). Trimming cost V 0 bases and J 0 bases, with 13 bases left between them. CDR3 DNA sequence: TGTGCCAGCAGCCAAGATTCACCCAGAACTAGCACAGATACGCAGTATTTT. It yields the protein CASSQDSPRTSTDTQYF.

The chain is built from TRBV18 and TRBJ2-1, with 9 bases that match TRBD2. J was trimmed by 5 bases and V by 4 bases; bases with no gene match: 9. The germline gives CDR1 KGHSH, CDR2 LQKENI. This CDR3 spans 16 amino acids. DNA for the CDR3: TGTGCCAGCTCACAACTTCTAGCGGGGCGAGACAATGAGCAGTTCTTC. This gives the protein CASSQLLAGRDNEQFF.

This clonotype was observed a handful of times. The chain carries TRBV7-3 and TRBJ2-1, with D unresolved. The CDR3 runs 13 residues. CDR1 and CDR2 from the germline V gene are SGHTA and FQGTGA. Trimming took 6 bases from V and 8 from J, leaving 14 bases between them. This CDR3 reads CASRPTARHEQFF. The CDR3 bases are TGTGCCAGCAGGCCAACAGCTCGGCATGAGCAGTTCTTC. The entire variable domain, with the rest obtained from reference TRBV7-3 and TRBJ2-1, is as follows: GAGVSQTPSNKVTEKGKYVELRCDPISGHTALYWYRQSLGQGPEFLIYFQGTGAADDSGLPNDRFFAVRPEGSVSTLKIQRTERGDSAVYLCASRPTARHEQFFGPGTRLTVL.

The chain employs TRBV18 and TRBJ2-7; D remains ambiguous. The V end lost 3 bases, the J end lost 5 bases, and 14 bases lay between the germline ends. In germline, CDR1 is KGHSH, CDR2 LQKENI. The CDR3 has 14 residues. Written as DNA, the CDR3 is TGTGCCAGCTCACCTGGCCAAGGGCTCCACGAGCAGTACTTC. Its protein product is CASSPGQGLHEQYF.

The CDR3 region is CASRTGEATGELFF. DNA of the CDR3: TGCGCCAGCAGGACGGGGGAGGCCACCGGGGAGCTGTTTTTT. This sequence joins TRBV5-1 and TRBJ2-2; possible D gene TRBD2, 6 bases. This CDR3 region has 14 residues. Germline-derived CDR1 and CDR2 are SGHRS and YFSETQ. Trimming cost V 5 bases and J 4 bases, with 12 bases left between them.

This clonotype has just a few counts. Here the CDR3 DNA reads TGTGCCAGCTCACCTAGAGGAGGTTCTGGGGCCAACGTCCTGACTTTC. It specifies CASSPRGGSGANVLTF. This chain joins TRBV18 and TRBJ2-6, with TRBD2 as a possible D gene (5 bases). The germline V and J ends were trimmed by 3 bases and 1 base, with 10 bases remaining between them. Germline values: CDR1 KGHSH, CDR2 LQKENI. CDR3 length: 16 residues.

In its sample, this clonotype was seen a few times. The chain links TRBV12-3 or TRBV12-4 to TRBJ1-5; D gene unclear. Trimming cost V 3 bases and J 5 bases, with 8 bases left between them. The length of the CDR3 is 13 residues. The CDR3 bases are TGTGCCAGCAGTTTCTTTATCGATCAGCCCCAGCATTTT. It encodes CASSFFIDQPQHF.

The chain links TRBV7-2 to TRBJ2-7; TRBD2 matches at 8 bases. The V and J ends lost 5 bases and 4 bases, in that order; junction bases with no gene match: 13. The CDR3 extends over 16 amino acids. Germline V gene sequence: CDR1 SGHTA, CDR2 FQGNSA. The CDR3 sequence is CASSGGTGGRRYEQYF. CDR3 DNA sequence: TGTGCCAGCAGCGGGGGGACCGGCGGGAGGAGGTACGAGCAGTACTTC.

The chain couples TRBV30 to TRBJ1-1; TRBD1 agrees at 8 bases. Germline loops: CDR1 GTSNPN, CDR2 SVGIG (reference sequence). CDR3 length: 15 residues. V lost 5 bases and J lost 2; bases outside the gene matches: 10. The CDR3 here is CAWDLGQGGNTEAFF. CDR3 DNA sequence: TGTGCCTGGGACCTTGGACAGGGAGGTAACACTGAAGCTTTCTTT.